Presented here are 24 T cell receptor beta chains from one specimen sequenced in a study of blood T cell repertoires in COVID-19. Assay: immunoSEQ multiplex PCR; the TCRdb copy retains only in-frame clones and omits some. The sample holds approximately 130,000 clones, about 77% seen once. The specimen sequenced was peripheral blood. The receptors shown here come from a man at least 80 years old with acute or convalescent COVID-19.

Within the sample, this clone is medium-sized (0.01 to 0.1%). The rearrangement links TRBV27 to TRBJ1-2; D might be TRBD1 (6 bases). The CDR3 has 15 residues. Trimming took off 1 base at V and 8 bases at J, with 17 bases between the two ends. Germline lookup yields CDR1 MNHEY and CDR2 SMNVEV (reference sequence). The CDR3: CASSLYWSGGQGYTF. The CDR3 nucleotides are TGTGCCAGCAGTTTATACTGGTCGGGGGGGCAGGGCTACACCTTC.

The chain employs TRBV6-5 and TRBJ1-1, with D uncertain. This CDR3 is built from 13 residues. The V end lost 5 bases, the J end lost 1 base, and 8 bases lay between the germline ends. CDR1 and CDR2 (germline): MNHEY, SVGAGI. The DNA for the CDR3 is TGTGCCAGCAGTCGGTACAGGAACACTGAAGCTTTCTTT. The encoded protein is CASSRYRNTEAFF.

The chain joins TRBV6-5 to TRBJ1-6; no definite D call. There are 14 residues in the CDR3. Germline V lookup: CDR1 MNHEY, CDR2 SVGAGI. The V end lost 6 bases, the J end lost 8 bases, and 14 bases lay between the germline ends. CDR3 sequence: CASRFFILDSPLHF. The CDR3 DNA is TGTGCCAGCAGGTTTTTTATTCTAGATTCACCCCTCCACTTT.

V is TRBV27 and J is TRBJ1-2; the D is unclear. Germline V gene lookup returns CDR1 MNHEY and CDR2 SMNVEV (reference sequence). This CDR3 is built from 14 residues. V lost 6 bases, J lost 3 bases, and 14 bases lay in between. CDR3 DNA: TGTGCCAGCAGACGTAATGTCGGGGACTATGGCTACACCTTC. Its translation is CASRRNVGDYGYTF.

The chain couples TRBV2 to TRBJ2-3; 7 positions match TRBD1. The germline CDR1 and CDR2 sequences are SNHLY and FYNNEI. The CDR3 has 16 amino acids. V lost 4 bases to trimming and J lost 1 base; unmatched junction nucleotides: 8. In DNA, the CDR3 is TGTGCCAGCAGTGCCACACAGGGGTTGGGCACAGATACGCAGTATTTT. This codes for CASSATQGLGTDTQYF.

This clone was observed a handful of times. The chain recombines TRBV6-2 or TRBV6-3 with TRBJ1-2, with 7 bases lining up with TRBD1. The V gene's germline CDR1 is MNHEY and CDR2 SVGEGT. Trimming cost V 5 bases and J 2 bases; bases outside gene matches: 14. This CDR3 is built from 17 residues. CDR3 loop: CASSRPSYRGNNYGYTF. CDR3 bases: TGTGCCAGCAGTAGACCCTCATACAGGGGAAACAACTATGGCTACACCTTC.

V usage is TRBV4-1 and J usage is TRBJ2-1; TRBD2 matches 10 bases. This CDR3 is built from 15 residues. Trimming cost V 1 base and J 9 bases; bases outside gene matches: 6. CDR1 and CDR2 from the germline V gene are MGHRA and YSYEKL. CDR3 sequence (DNA): TGCGCCAGCAGCCAAGCGAGCGGGGGGGCGATTGAGCAGTTCTTC. Translated: CASSQASGGAIEQFF.

This chain joins TRBV3-1 (or the pseudogene TRBV3-2) and TRBJ2-1; D might be TRBD2 (5 bases). V lost 4 bases to trimming and J lost 0 bases, with 10 bases between them. Germline assignment: CDR1 LGHDT and CDR2 YNNKEL (reference sequence). The CDR3 loop spans 15 amino acids. The DNA of the CDR3 is TGTGCCAGCAGCCCCGGAGGAAGCTCCTACAATGAGCAGTTCTTC. Its translation is CASSPGGSSYNEQFF.

The rearrangement joins TRBV7-9 to TRBJ2-5; 9 bases map to TRBD1. Trimming took 5 bases from V and 4 from J; bases not matched to a gene: 11. This CDR3 region has 16 residues. The germline CDR1 and CDR2 sequences are SEHNR and FQNEAQ (reference sequence). CDR3 loop: CASSLDTGGLGETQYF. CDR3 nucleotide sequence: TGTGCCAGCAGCCTTGATACAGGGGGCTTAGGAGAGACCCAGTACTTC.

This chain connects TRBV6-5 to TRBJ1-4; 8 nucleotides agree with TRBD1. Germline CDR1 reads MNHEY; CDR2 reads SVGAGI. The CDR3 consists of 15 residues. V shed 4 bases, J shed 8 bases, and the junction held 9 bases outside the gene matches. The CDR3 bases are TGTGCCAGCAGTTCTACCCAGGGGGCCGGGGAAAAACTGTTTTTT. This encodes CASSSTQGAGEKLFF.

The gene calls are TRBV18 and TRBJ1-1, with TRBD1 as a possible D gene (6 bases). CDR3 length: 14 residues. Trimming took 6 bases from V and 3 from J, leaving 14 bases between them. Germline V gene sequence: CDR1 KGHSH, CDR2 LQKENI. The CDR3 DNA follows: TGTGCCAGCTCCCCTCGACAGGATCACACTGAAGCTTTCTTT. Protein product: CASSPRQDHTEAFF.

The chain recombines TRBV4-2 with TRBJ1-2; D remains ambiguous. Germline loops: CDR1 LGHNA, CDR2 YNFKEQ. The ends were cut back, 0 bases at V and 5 bases at J, with 13 bases in the middle. CDR3 length: 15 amino acids. The CDR3 here is CASSQDPAGGYGYTF. CDR3 DNA sequence: TGTGCCAGCAGCCAAGATCCGGCAGGAGGGTATGGCTACACCTTC.

The V and J genes are TRBV11-2 and TRBJ2-4; D possibly corresponds to TRBD1 (6 bases). Trimming took off 1 base at V and 5 bases at J, with 15 bases between the two ends. Germline V gene data show CDR1 as SGHAT and CDR2 as FQNNGV. The length of the CDR3 is 16 residues. In DNA, the CDR3 is TGTGCCAGCAGCTTAGGTTCGGGGTGGGGGCAAAACATTCAGTACTTC. Amino acid sequence: CASSLGSGWGQNIQYF.

The chain recombines TRBV5-1 with TRBJ2-1; 10 bases line up with TRBD1. This CDR3 spans 15 amino acids. V lost 6 bases and J lost 3; bases outside the gene matches: 6. CDR1 SGHRS and CDR2 YFSETQ come from the germline V gene. CDR3 residues: CASIPGQGNYNEQFF. The CDR3 bases are TGCGCCAGCATTCCGGGACAGGGGAACTACAATGAGCAGTTCTTC.

This chain uses TRBV28 with TRBJ2-5; tentatively, D is TRBD1 (5 bases). Looked up from germline, CDR1 is MDHEN and CDR2 is SYDVKM. V lost 6 bases to trimming and J lost 1 base, with 9 bases between them. There are 13 residues in the CDR3. CDR3 DNA sequence: TGTGCCAGCAGCTTAGGGGCCCAAGAGACCCAGTACTTC. Its translation is CASSLGAQETQYF.

The chain links TRBV4-3 to TRBJ1-5; weak D call: TRBD1 (5 bases). The CDR3 length is 14 residues. V was trimmed by 6 bases and J by 2 bases, leaving 11 bases between them. CDR1 is LGHNA and CDR2 is YSLEER in the germline V gene. CDR3 sequence reads: CASRGRVGNQPQHF. The CDR3 coding sequence is TGCGCCAGCAGGGGCAGGGTGGGCAATCAGCCCCAGCATTTT.

The chain combines TRBV7-9 with TRBJ1-2; 7 nucleotides align to TRBD1. This CDR3 region has 13 residues. Per germline, CDR1 SEHNR and CDR2 FQNEAQ (reference sequence). V was clipped by 7 bases and J by 7 bases; unmatched bases: 9. CDR3 DNA sequence: TGTGCCAGCAACAGCGGTTCAGGGGGTGGCTACACCTTC. Amino acid sequence: CASNSGSGGGYTF.

The chain has TRBV6-5 and TRBJ1-4; no reliable D call. The CDR3 is 12 residues long. The V and J ends lost 4 bases and 8 bases respectively, with 8 bases between them. CDR1 is MNHEY, CDR2 SVGAGI, per germline. CDR3 in amino acids: CASSLYIEKLFF. CDR3 DNA sequence: TGTGCCAGCAGTTTATACATCGAAAAACTGTTTTTT.

The rearrangement joins TRBV5-1 to TRBJ1-2; D may be TRBD1 (5 bases). Trimming removed 0 bases at V and 0 bases at J, with 12 bases between. Germline-derived CDR1 and CDR2 are SGHRS and YFSETQ. CDR3 length equals 16 residues. CDR3 region: CASSLGQGHTNYGYTF. Here the CDR3 DNA reads TGCGCCAGCAGCTTGGGGCAGGGTCATACTAACTATGGCTACACCTTC.

The chain has TRBV5-1 and TRBJ2-5, with 13 bases that match TRBD2. The germline gives CDR1 SGHRS, CDR2 YFSETQ. The ends lost 4 bases at V and 3 bases at J; junction bases unmatched: 6. There are 16 residues in the CDR3. The CDR3 bases are TGCGCCAGCAGCCGGGATGGACTAGCGGGGGAAGAGACCCAGTACTTC. It translates to CASSRDGLAGEETQYF.

The V call is TRBV7-8, the J call TRBJ2-2; D is perhaps TRBD2 (5 bases). This CDR3 contains 16 residues. V lost 5 bases and J 1 base, leaving 14 bases between the germline ends. The germline V gene encodes CDR1 SGHVS and CDR2 FQNEAQ. The CDR3 protein is CASSGAGKQNTGELFF. CDR3 bases: TGTGCCAGCAGCGGCGCCGGGAAACAGAACACCGGGGAGCTGTTTTTT.

This clone is a singleton in its sample. DNA of the CDR3: TGCAGCGTTGAAGATACAGGGAGAAGCTCCTACAATGAGCAGTTCTTC. This codes for CSVEDTGRSSYNEQFF. This sequence joins TRBV29-1 and TRBJ2-1; weak D call: TRBD1 (6 bases). This CDR3 is 16 amino acids long. V was cut by 0 bases and J by 0 bases, with 12 bases left in between. CDR1 and CDR2 (germline): SQVTM, ANQGSEA.

The rearrangement uses TRBV7-8 and TRBJ2-1; the match to TRBD1 covers 7 bases. This CDR3 region has 15 residues. Germline V lookup: CDR1 SGHVS, CDR2 FQNEAQ. With 3 bases clipped from V and 7 bases from J, the junction kept 9 bases outside the gene matches. CDR3 nucleotide sequence: TGTGCCAGCAGCTTGAGACGGGACAGACTGAATGAGCAGTTCTTC. Its translation: CASSLRRDRLNEQFF.

The V gene is TRBV5-6, the J gene TRBJ2-1; weak D call: TRBD2 (6 bases). The CDR3 contains 14 residues. CDR1 and CDR2 (germline): SGHDT, YYEEEE. Trimming removed 3 bases from V and 6 bases from J, with 13 bases in between. CDR3 amino acids: CASSSGLNLNEQFF. In nucleotides, the CDR3 is TGTGCCAGCAGCTCGGGACTGAACCTCAATGAGCAGTTCTTC.